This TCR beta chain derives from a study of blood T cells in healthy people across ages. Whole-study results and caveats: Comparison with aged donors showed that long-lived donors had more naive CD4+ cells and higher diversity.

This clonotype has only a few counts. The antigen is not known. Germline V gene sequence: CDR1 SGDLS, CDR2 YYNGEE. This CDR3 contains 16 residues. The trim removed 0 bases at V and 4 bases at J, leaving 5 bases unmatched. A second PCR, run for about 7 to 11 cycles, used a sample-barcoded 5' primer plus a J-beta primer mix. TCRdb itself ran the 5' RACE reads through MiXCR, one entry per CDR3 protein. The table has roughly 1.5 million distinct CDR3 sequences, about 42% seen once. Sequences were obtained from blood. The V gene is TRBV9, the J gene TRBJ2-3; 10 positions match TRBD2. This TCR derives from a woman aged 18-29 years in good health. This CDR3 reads CASSVGIAGGADTQYF. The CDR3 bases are TGTGCCAGCAGCGTAGGGATAGCGGGGGGCGCAGATACGCAGTATTTT.